This entry lists 7 T cell receptor beta chains sequenced from one sample in a study of blood T cell repertoires in COVID-19. Method: immunoSEQ multiplex PCR; TCRdb's copy keeps in-frame clones and lacks some. This table holds roughly 100,000 clones, over 60% found once. The sample comprised peripheral blood. The source is a man at least 80 years old with COVID-19, enrolled during active disease.

There are a few counts of this clone. V usage is TRBV5-4 and J usage is TRBJ2-5; D unresolved. Germline V gene lookup returns CDR1 SGHNT and CDR2 YYREEE (reference sequence). Trimming removed 4 bases at V and 2 bases at J, with 15 bases between. This CDR3 is built from 15 residues. The CDR3: CASSPLTAAQETQYF. CDR3 sequence (DNA): TGTGCCAGCAGCCCTTTGACTGCGGCGCAAGAGACCCAGTACTTC.

This chain links TRBV5-1 with TRBJ2-1; 13 bases agree with TRBD2. Germline trimming cut 3 bases from V and 4 bases from J; bases unmatched to any gene: 1. This CDR3 contains 15 residues. Germline V lookup: CDR1 SGHRS, CDR2 YFSETQ. The CDR3 loop is CASSSGLAGYNEQFF. The CDR3 bases are TGCGCCAGCAGCTCGGGACTAGCGGGATACAATGAGCAGTTCTTC. Drawing the rest from reference TRBV5-1 and TRBJ2-1, the complete variable domain is KAGVTQTPRYLIKTRGQQVTLSCSPISGHRSVSWYQQTPGQGLQFLFEYFSETQRNKGNFPGRFSGRQFSNSRSEMNVSTLELGDSALYLCASSSGLAGYNEQFFGPGTRLTVL.

The genes are TRBV5-1 and TRBJ2-3; TRBD2 matches 13 bases. The length of the CDR3 is 15 residues. Per the germline V gene, CDR1 is SGHRS and CDR2 is YFSETQ. After removal of 7 bases from V and 0 bases from J, the junction contained 2 bases not matched to a gene. The CDR3 region has the DNA TGCGCCAGCCAGACTAGCGGGGGGAGCACAGATACGCAGTATTTT. Residues: CASQTSGGSTDTQYF. Combining the CDR3 with reference TRBV5-1 and TRBJ2-3 gives the whole variable domain KAGVTQTPRYLIKTRGQQVTLSCSPISGHRSVSWYQQTPGQGLQFLFEYFSETQRNKGNFPGRFSGRQFSNSRSEMNVSTLELGDSALYLCASQTSGGSTDTQYFGPGTRLTVL.

The chain employs TRBV6-5 and TRBJ2-3, with D possibly being TRBD1 (5 bases). The CDR3 runs to 13 residues. V lost 7 bases and J 2 bases, leaving 10 bases between the germline ends. Germline V gives CDR1 MNHEY, CDR2 SVGAGI. The CDR3 loop is CASIRALTDTQYF. CDR3 in DNA: TGTGCCAGCATCAGGGCTCTCACAGATACGCAGTATTTT.

The chain combines TRBV27 with TRBJ1-5; D is possibly TRBD1 (6 bases). The ends were cut back, 0 bases at V and 5 bases at J, with 11 bases in the middle. CDR1 and CDR2 (germline): MNHEY, SMNVEV (reference sequence). The CDR3 has 15 amino acids. The CDR3, as DNA: TGTGCCAGCAGTTTATCGAACCAGGGGCATCAGCCCCAGCATTTT. This gives the protein CASSLSNQGHQPQHF.

The CDR3 DNA follows: TGTGCCAGCAGTTGGGCAGGCTACACCCAAGAGACCCAGTACTTC. Translation: CASSWAGYTQETQYF. The chain has TRBV27 and TRBJ2-5; D uncertain. This CDR3 contains 15 residues. Germline V gene sequence: CDR1 MNHEY, CDR2 SMNVEV (reference sequence). Deletions cut 4 bases from V and 1 base from J, with 13 bases between.

The CDR3 sequence: CASSYGDRNYEQYF. The CDR3 coding sequence is TGTGCCAGCAGTTACGGGGACAGAAACTACGAGCAGTACTTC. The gene calls are TRBV6-5 and TRBJ2-7, with 7 bases fitting TRBD1. The CDR3 contains 14 residues. Trimming at V came to 2 bases and at J to 3 bases, leaving 4 bases not matched to a gene. The germline gives CDR1 MNHEY, CDR2 SVGAGI.